The TCR beta chain described here comes from a study of beta chain features in type 1 diabetes (dated by TCRdb to 2017 to 2018). Broadly, across the study: No differences in mean age, gender distribution, total cell number or subset yield were found between patients and healthy donors. Regulatory and stem cell-like memory subsets were isolated from only 8 patients and roughly eight healthy donors, whereas naive and central memory subsets came from all 30 or so donors. In the study, TCRB repertoires of sorted circulating CD4+ T cell subsets from recently diagnosed type 1 diabetes patients were compared with those of matched healthy donors. A total of about 110 million sorted cells were examined across all samples, and the number of cells per subset was strongly correlated with RNA yield. General study outcomes and caveats: Because cDNA was sequenced instead of genomic DNA, activated cells with high expression could be over-represented, although the groups did not differ in activation or CD3 levels. Fewer insertions and more nucleotide deletions at VDJ recombination sites were observed in patients with type 1 diabetes, implying thymic rearrangement abnormalities. Only small numbers of individuals were included in the HLA sub-analyses, which left unresolved whether HLA type had any influence on TCRB rearrangement. Naive, central memory and regulatory TCRB repertoires appeared to be more similar among patients than among healthy donors. PCR may preferentially amplify shorter templates, but because patient and control samples were amplified and corrected together, any resulting skew would affect both groups equally. Type 1 diabetes patients showed a moderate but significant shortening of TCRB CDR3 length in all four CD4+ subsets.

This clone has more than one count but fewer than ten. Its recognized antigen is unknown. No clone much larger than this one lies a single base away; base qualities are absent. The entire amount of isolated RNA was reverse transcribed using the High Capacity cDNA Reverse Transcription Kit, so the sequenced TCRB transcripts were expressed ones. Deep immunoSEQ sequencing was performed on naive, central memory and regulatory T cell samples, with an average of around 3.4 million total reads per sample. Sorted cells were lysed in RLT buffer and RNA was extracted with DNase-treated RNeasy Micro or Mini kits, depending on cell number. Each cell subset was processed separately to prevent cross-contamination, with patient and healthy donor samples processed together. TCRB sequences were amplified from cDNA with the immunoSEQ multiplex PCR, producing 87-bp fragments spanning the CDR3 region. The amplicons were sequenced using the Illumina HiSeq platform. The authors' analysis ran thus. Synthetic template baselines were used to correct PCR bias computationally, reads within Hamming distance 2 were collapsed, and singletons that could not be merged were discarded. Reads were aligned against IMGT so that V, D and J genes, CDR3 length and insertions or deletions at six rearrangement sites could be assigned. Within each subset, clonotype counts were normalized to the number of sorted cells before true diversity and Gini coefficients were calculated with the tcR R package. The overlap coefficient, calculated on TCRB nucleotide sequences, was used to quantify repertoire sharing. TCRdb re-hosts the immuneACCESS table, in-frame sequences only. Its copies lack some clones; in the studies checked, an unresolved V gene accounts for under half of them, and the cause for the rest is not known. Clone size and V and J calls were adopted from that table, with D and trimming inferred from the DNA. In this sample the table shows 300,000 to 350,000 clones, 14% of which occur a single time. The ten largest clones take up 5.5% to 7.5% of the sample.

CDR1 and CDR2 (KGHSH, LQKENI) derive from the germline V gene. Trimming costs V 3 bases and J 0 bases, and their ends lie 9 bases apart. Taken from cysteine to phenylalanine, the CDR3 has 15 residues. Only the CDR3 portion is preserved as DNA: 45 bases, with reading frame beginning at the first base. Each donor gave one peripheral blood draw, averaging approximately 110 mL, which was collected into heparinised tubes. A BD FACSAria II was used to sort naive, central memory, regulatory and stem cell-like memory CD4+ T cells with a panel that included CD45RO, CCR7, CD25, CD127, CD95 and CD27. A purity above 95% was achieved for all sorted populations. PBMCs were separated immediately by Lymphoprep density gradient centrifugation and were stained directly, without being cultured. To minimize batch effects, samples were stained and sorted in pairs, one healthy donor with one patient per experiment.

Sequencing input: central memory CD4+ T cells from blood. This receptor was taken from a man younger than 45 in good health. The chain is encoded by TRBV18 joined to TRBJ1-5; the D region possibly corresponds to TRBD1 (6 bases align). The nucleotide sequence is given as TGTGCCAGCTCACCTTCAGGGGTTAGCAATCAGCCCCAGCATTTT. This is translated as CASSPSGVSNQPQHF.